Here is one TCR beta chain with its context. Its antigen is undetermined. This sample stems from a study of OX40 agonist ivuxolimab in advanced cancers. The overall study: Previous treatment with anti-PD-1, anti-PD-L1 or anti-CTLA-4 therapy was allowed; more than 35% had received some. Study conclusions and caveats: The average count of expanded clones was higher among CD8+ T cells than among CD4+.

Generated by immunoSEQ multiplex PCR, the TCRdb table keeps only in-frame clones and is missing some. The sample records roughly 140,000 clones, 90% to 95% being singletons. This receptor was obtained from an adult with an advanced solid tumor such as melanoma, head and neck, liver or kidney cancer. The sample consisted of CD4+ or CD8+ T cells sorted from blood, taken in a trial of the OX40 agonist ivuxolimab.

CDR3 loop: CASSLAIGLTGNTEAFF. The CDR3 bases are TGTGCCAGCAGTTTAGCGATCGGTCTGACAGGGAACACTGAAGCTTTCTTT. This chain links TRBV27 with TRBJ1-1; D is perhaps TRBD1 (6 bases). Trimming left V 2 bases short and J 1 base short, with 17 bases between. The CDR3 has 17 amino acids. Germline lookup yields CDR1 MNHEY and CDR2 SMNVEV (reference sequence).